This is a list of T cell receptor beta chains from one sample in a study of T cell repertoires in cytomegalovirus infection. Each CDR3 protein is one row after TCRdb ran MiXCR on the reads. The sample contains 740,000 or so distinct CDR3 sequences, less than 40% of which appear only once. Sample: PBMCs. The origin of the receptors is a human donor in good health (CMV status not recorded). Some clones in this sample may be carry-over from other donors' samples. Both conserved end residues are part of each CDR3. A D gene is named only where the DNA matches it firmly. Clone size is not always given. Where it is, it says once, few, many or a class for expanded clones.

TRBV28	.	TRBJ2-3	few	TGTGCCAGCAGTTCACAGAACCGAGATACGCAGTATTTT	CASSSQNRDTQYF
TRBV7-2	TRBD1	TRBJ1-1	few	TGTGCCAGCAGCTTAGGGAGGGGGACAGCTGAAGCTTTCTTT	CASSLGRGTAEAFF
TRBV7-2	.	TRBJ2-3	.	TGTGCCAGCAGCTTACTAGCCCGCACAGATACGCAGTATTTT	CASSLLARTDTQYF
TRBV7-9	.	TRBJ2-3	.	TGTGCCAGCAGCTTAGCCCCAGCGGTGGTAGTAGATACGCAGTATTTT	CASSLAPAVVVDTQYF
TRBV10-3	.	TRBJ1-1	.	TGTGCCACAGCCTCCCGGGGGTCGAACACTGAAGCTTTCTTT	CATASRGSNTEAFF
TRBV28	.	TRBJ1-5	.	TGTGCCAGCAGTTTAGGACTTCAGCCCCGGCATTTT	CASSLGLQPRHF
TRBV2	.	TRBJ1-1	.	TGTGCCAGTAGGACACAGATGAACACTGAAGCTTTCTTT	CASRTQMNTEAFF
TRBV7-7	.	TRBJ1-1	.	TGTGCTAGCAGCCGAGCACAGGGAAGTGAAGCTTTCTTT	CASSRAQGSEAFF
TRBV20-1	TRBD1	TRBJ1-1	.	TGCAGTGGAGGTAGGACAGGGGTGGTCACTGAAGCTTTCTTT	CSGGRTGVVTEAFF
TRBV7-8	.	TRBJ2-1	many	TGTGCCAGCAGCTTAGAAGCGTACTACAATGAGCAGTTCTTC	CASSLEAYYNEQFF
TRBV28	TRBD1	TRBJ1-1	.	TGTGCCAGCAGTACCGGGACAGGGCCGATTTTGAACACTGAAGCTTTCTTT	CASSTGTGPILNTEAFF
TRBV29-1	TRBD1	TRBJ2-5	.	TGCAGCGTTGAAAGGACAGGGGTCGGGGGAGAGACCCAGTACTTC	CSVERTGVGGETQYF
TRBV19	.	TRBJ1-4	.	TGTGCCAGTAGTATTCGTCGGACGGATAATGAAAAACTGTTTTTT	CASSIRRTDNEKLFF
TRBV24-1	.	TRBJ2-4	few	TGTGCCACCAGTGATTCAGGGGCTCAGGCCAAAAACATTCAGTACTTC	CATSDSGAQAKNIQYF
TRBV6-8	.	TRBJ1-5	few	TGTGCCAGCAGGGCGGTCAGGGACGATCAGCCCCAGCATTTT	CASRAVRDDQPQHF
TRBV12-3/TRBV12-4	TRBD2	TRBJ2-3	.	TGTGCCAGCAGTTCCACGGCGGGAGGTCCAGATACGCAGTATTTT	CASSSTAGGPDTQYF
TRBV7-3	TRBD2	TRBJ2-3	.	TGTGCCAGCAGCTTGGCGGGGGGACTCAGAGATACGCAGTATTTT	CASSLAGGLRDTQYF
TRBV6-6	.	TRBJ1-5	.	TGTGCCAGCAGTCGCGCCGGCCTCGGCAATCAGCCCCAGCATTTT	CASSRAGLGNQPQHF
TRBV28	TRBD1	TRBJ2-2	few	TGTGCCAGCAGTTCCCAATCCAACAGGGGTCGGGACACCGGGGAGCTGTTTTTT	CASSSQSNRGRDTGELFF
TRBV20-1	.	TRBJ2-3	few	TGCAGTCCTTCCAGCACAGATACGCAGTATTTT	CSPSSTDTQYF
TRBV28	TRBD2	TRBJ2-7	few	TGTGCCAGCAGTCGTAGCGGGAGGGACTACGAGCAGTACTTC	CASSRSGRDYEQYF
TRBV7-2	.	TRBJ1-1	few	TGTGCCAGCAGCTTAGAGGCAGGGTCTGAAGCTTTCTTT	CASSLEAGSEAFF
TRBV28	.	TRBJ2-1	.	TGTGCCAGCAGTCCTATACAGAGCGCCTACAATGAGCAGTTCTTC	CASSPIQSAYNEQFF
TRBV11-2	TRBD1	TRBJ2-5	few	TGTGCCAGCAGCTTAGCCTACAGGGGAGAGGGTGAGACCCAGTACTTC	CASSLAYRGEGETQYF
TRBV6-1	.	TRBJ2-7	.	TGTGCCAGCAGTGACTTTTCGGCGCCCGGCGAGCAGTACTTC	CASSDFSAPGEQYF
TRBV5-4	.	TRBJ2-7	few	TGTGCCAGCAGCCCCGCTCCGGGGACGGATTACGAGCAGTACTTC	CASSPAPGTDYEQYF
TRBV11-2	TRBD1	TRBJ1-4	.	TGTGCCAGCAGCTTTGCCCCGACAGGGACAAATGAAAAACTGTTTTTT	CASSFAPTGTNEKLFF
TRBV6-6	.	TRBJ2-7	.	TGTGCCAGCAGTCACCTCCGCTTTAGCTCCTACGAGCAGTACTTC	CASSHLRFSSYEQYF
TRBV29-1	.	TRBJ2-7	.	TGCAGCGTTGAGGACAGCAGCTACGAGCAGTACTTC	CSVEDSSYEQYF
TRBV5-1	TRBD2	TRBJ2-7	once	TGCGCCAACAGCTTTAGTAGCGGGAGCCTCTCCTACGAGCAGTACTTC	CANSFSSGSLSYEQYF
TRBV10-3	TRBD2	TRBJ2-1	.	TGTGCCATCAGTGAGATAGCGGGAGGGCCCCTATACAATGAGCAGTTCTTC	CAISEIAGGPLYNEQFF
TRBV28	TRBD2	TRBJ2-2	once	TGTGCCGGAAAAGCGGGAGGAACCTGGAACACCGGGGAGCTGTTTTTT	CAGKAGGTWNTGELFF
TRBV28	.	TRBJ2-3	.	TGTGCCAGCACTGGGGCTACAGGGAACACAGATACGCAGTATTTT	CASTGATGNTDTQYF
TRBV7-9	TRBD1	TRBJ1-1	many	TGTGCCAGCAGCTGGTGGACAGGCGGAGGGAACACTGAAGCTTTCTTT	CASSWWTGGGNTEAFF
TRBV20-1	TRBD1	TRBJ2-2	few	TGCAGTATCTACTCCGGGACAGGAAACACCGGGGAGCTGTTTTTT	CSIYSGTGNTGELFF
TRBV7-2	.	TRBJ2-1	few	TGTGCCAGCACCGCGGGGTGGGGGAGGAACAATGAGCAGTTCTTC	CASTAGWGRNNEQFF
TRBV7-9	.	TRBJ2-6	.	TGTGCCAGCAGCTTATCTAAAAGCGCCTCTGGGGCCAACGTCCTGACTTTC	CASSLSKSASGANVLTF
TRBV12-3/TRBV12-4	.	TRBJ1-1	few	TGTGCCAGCAGTTTCCGGGACAAACTTGAAGCTTTCTTT	CASSFRDKLEAFF
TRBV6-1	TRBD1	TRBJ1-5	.	TGTGCCAGCAGTGACATGACAGGGTTCAATCAGCCCCAGCATTTT	CASSDMTGFNQPQHF
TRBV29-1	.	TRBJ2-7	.	TGCAGCGTTGAAGGATCAAGGGGGGCAGGAGAGCAGTACTTC	CSVEGSRGAGEQYF
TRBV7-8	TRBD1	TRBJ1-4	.	TGTGCCAGCAGCCCCGAACAGGGGGGACTGTTTTTT	CASSPEQGGLFF
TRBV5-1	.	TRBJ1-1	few	TGCGCCAGCAGCTTGGATACGGATGAAGCTTTCTTT	CASSLDTDEAFF
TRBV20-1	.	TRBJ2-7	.	TGCAGTGCCAGCCCCGTTGGACTGACCTTGGACGAGCAGTACTTC	CSASPVGLTLDEQYF
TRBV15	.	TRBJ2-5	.	TGTGCCACCAGCAGAGTAGCCCCGTATCAAGAGACCCAGTACTTC	CATSRVAPYQETQYF
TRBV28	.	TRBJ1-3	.	TGTGCCAGCAGTTCCAGTCCTGGAAACACCATATATTTT	CASSSSPGNTIYF
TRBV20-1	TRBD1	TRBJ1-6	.	TGCAGTGCTAGAGGCACAGGACAGGGGCTCTCCTATAATTCACCCCTCCACTTT	CSARGTGQGLSYNSPLHF
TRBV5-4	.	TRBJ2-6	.	TGTGCCATCAAAGCTTCAGGGTCTGGGGCCAACGTCCTGACTTTC	CAIKASGSGANVLTF
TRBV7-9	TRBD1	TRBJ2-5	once	TGTGCCAGCAGCTTGGGACAGGGGGAGTGGGGGACCCAGTACTTC	CASSLGQGEWGTQYF
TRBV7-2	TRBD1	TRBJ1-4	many	TGTGCCAGCAGCACCCGGACAGGGCTCATCAATGAAAAACTGTTTTTT	CASSTRTGLINEKLFF
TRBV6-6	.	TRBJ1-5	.	TGTGCCAGCAGTTACGGTTGGCAGGGGCATTATAGCAATCAGCCCCAGCATTTT	CASSYGWQGHYSNQPQHF